Shown below are 12 T cell receptor beta chains from a single sample sequenced in a study of Ad26.COV2.S vaccination and SARS-CoV-2 variants (dated by TCRdb to about 2021). Per the publication, the treatment or condition label means: about 20 received Ad26.COV2.S at low or high dose, single or two shots; roughly 5 received placebo; per-sample allocation not given. Repertoires of vaccine and placebo recipients were sequenced from samples taken on day 63 after the first injection. Library construction relied on the immunoSEQ multiplex PCR assay. TCRdb stores this immuneACCESS table with in-frame sequences only. Part of the clones is absent; in the studies checked, under half of the shortfall reflects unresolved V genes, and no reason is known for the rest. Across this sample there are around 320,000 clones, with roughly 80% seen only once. The ten biggest clones cover roughly 2% of the sample. The starting material was peripheral blood, obtained in a trial of Ad26.COV2.S vaccine versus placebo. All receptors come from a person between 18 and 60 years old who received the Ad26.COV2.S COVID-19 vaccine or a placebo.

This clone was detected once. The chain joins TRBV27 to TRBJ2-1; D not resolved. Germline V gives CDR1 MNHEY, CDR2 SMNVEV (reference sequence). V was pared by 2 bases and J by 3 bases, with 14 bases between. The CDR3 is 16 amino acids. The CDR3 DNA follows: TGTGCCAGCAGTTTAGTCCTAGTTGGCCACTACAATGAGCAGTTCTTC. Translating gives CASSLVLVGHYNEQFF.

The J gene is TRBJ2-1, the V gene TRBV10-3; 9 bases match TRBD2. The CDR3 has 16 residues. Germline-derived CDR1 and CDR2 are ENHRY and SYGVKD. Trimming took 0 bases from V and 4 from J; bases not matched to a gene: 4. The CDR3 sequence is CAISESRRGGYNEQFF. In DNA, the CDR3 is TGTGCCATCAGTGAGTCGCGGCGGGGGGGTTACAATGAGCAGTTCTTC.

The gene calls are TRBV13 and TRBJ2-2; D not certain. V lost 5 bases and J 1 base, leaving 11 bases between the germline ends. Germline assignment: CDR1 PRHDT and CDR2 FYEKMQ (reference sequence). The CDR3 loop spans 15 amino acids. CDR3 DNA: TGTGCCAGCAGCCGCCTTTACGTGAACACCGGGGAGCTGTTTTTT. Translated: CASSRLYVNTGELFF.

J is TRBJ2-7 and V is TRBV5-6; 7 bases match TRBD1. The CDR3 totals 12 residues. The trim removed 5 bases at V and 5 bases at J, leaving 4 bases unmatched. In germline, CDR1 is SGHDT, CDR2 YYEEEE. The CDR3 protein is CASSSTGNEQYF. DNA for the CDR3: TGTGCCAGCAGTTCGACAGGGAACGAGCAGTACTTC.

The chain is built from TRBV12-3 or TRBV12-4 and TRBJ1-1; D is unclear. The CDR3 covers 12 residues. V was shortened by 6 bases and J by 4 bases, with 9 bases between the two germline ends. The CDR3 loop reads CASSSPPTEAFF. For the CDR3, the DNA is TGTGCCAGCAGCTCCCCCCCCACTGAAGCTTTCTTT.

In its sample, this clone was seen a few times. The CDR3 nucleotides are TGTGCCAGCAGCTTTAACAGTCTTGGCTACACCTTC. As protein: CASSFNSLGYTF. J is TRBJ1-2 and V is TRBV7-9; no definite D call. Trimming removed 3 bases from V and 7 bases from J, with 9 bases in between. Looked up from germline, CDR1 is SEHNR and CDR2 is FQNEAQ (reference sequence). This CDR3 is 12 amino acids long.

The CDR3 is CASSVFGVDLGIQYF. The CDR3 bases are TGTGCCAGCAGTGTCTTTGGTGTTGACCTCGGCATTCAGTACTTC. The J gene is TRBJ2-4, the V gene TRBV2; D unclear. Germline lookup yields CDR1 SNHLY and CDR2 FYNNEI. V was cut by 4 bases and J by 9 bases, with 19 bases left in between. There are 15 residues in the CDR3. The full variable domain, with the rest looked up from reference TRBV2 and TRBJ2-4, is EPEVTQTPSHQVTQMGQEVILRCVPISNHLYFYWYRQILGQKVEFLVSFYNNEISEKSEIFDDQFSVERPDGSNFTLKIRSTKLEDSAMYFCASSVFGVDLGIQYFGAGTRLSVL.

The chain employs TRBV14 and TRBJ1-2; D not certain. The germline V and J ends were trimmed by 0 bases and 8 bases, with 13 bases remaining between them. The V gene's germline CDR1 is SGHDN and CDR2 FVKESK. This CDR3 is 14 amino acids long. CDR3 nucleotides: TGTGCCAGCAGCCAAGATCTAGGAGGTCGGGGCTACACCTTC. This translates into CASSQDLGGRGYTF.

The chain joins TRBV6-6 to TRBJ1-1, with D hard to call. CDR1 and CDR2 from the germline V gene are MNHNY and SVGAGI (reference sequence). The CDR3 extends over 14 amino acids. Trimming cost V 1 base and J 0 bases, with 6 bases left between them. The chain's CDR3 is CASSYLAVNTEAFF. CDR3 in DNA: TGTGCCAGCAGTTACTTGGCCGTGAACACTGAAGCTTTCTTT.

The genes are TRBV5-1 and TRBJ2-7; a weak D match, TRBD1 (6 bases). The CDR3 runs to 15 residues. Trimming removed 0 bases from V and 1 base from J, with 11 bases in between. Germline CDR1 SGHRS, CDR2 YFSETQ. CDR3 coding DNA: TGCGCCAGCAGCTTGGGGGACATTAGTTCCTACGAGCAGTACTTC. Its protein product is CASSLGDISSYEQYF.

This chain uses TRBV5-8 with TRBJ2-2; 12 positions match TRBD1. Looked up from germline, CDR1 is SGHTS and CDR2 is YDEGEE. V shed 4 bases, J shed 4 bases, and the junction held 5 bases outside the gene matches. CDR3 length: 16 amino acids. The DNA for the CDR3 is TGTGCCAGCAGCACGGGACAGGGGGCCGCCACCGGGGAGCTGTTTTTT. Translating it yields CASSTGQGAATGELFF.

CDR3: CASTRDGRDRERQYF. CDR3 bases: TGTGCCAGCACCCGGGACGGAAGAGATAGGGAGCGGCAGTACTTC. The V and J genes are TRBV6-5 and TRBJ2-7; the D gene could be TRBD1 or TRBD2 (5 bases each). The CDR3 is 15 amino acids. Deletions cut 7 bases from V and 9 bases from J, with 25 bases between. Germline V gene data show CDR1 as MNHEY and CDR2 as SVGAGI.